Listed below are T cell receptor beta chains from one sample, sequenced in a study of blood T cell repertoires in COVID-19. Using immunoSEQ multiplex PCR, the repertoire was profiled, and TCRdb retains in-frame clones only, with some absent. The sample consists of about 98,000 clones, approximately 84% of them appearing once. The source material was peripheral blood. The receptors were gathered from a human donor in a cohort sampled during active COVID-19. The CDR3 runs from the conserved cysteine through the conserved F or W. Fields, in order: D gene, V gene, clone size, J gene, CDR3 protein, CDR3 DNA. D genes are given only for firm matches. Clone size is given for some rows only: seen once, a few or many times, or a class if the clone is expanded.

TRBD1	TRBV27	-	TRBJ1-1	CASSSWDRNTEAFF	TGTGCCAGCAGCTCATGGGACAGGAATACTGAAGCTTTCTTT
-	TRBV5-1	-	TRBJ1-3	CASSFGPSGGAPRGNTIYF	TGCGCCAGCAGCTTTGGGCCTTCTGGGGGGGCCCCCAGAGGAAACACCATATATTTT
TRBD1	TRBV25-1	-	TRBJ1-3	CASSGQGMIAGNTIYF	TGTGCCAGCAGTGGACAGGGGATGATAGCTGGAAACACCATATATTTT
TRBD2	TRBV5-1	-	TRBJ2-5	CASSLETTRGGETQYF	TGCGCCAGCAGCTTGGAGACGACCCGGGGGGGAGAGACCCAGTACTTC
TRBD2	TRBV10-2	once	TRBJ2-7	CASSDWGGRPYEQYF	TGCGCCAGCAGTGACTGGGGGGGTAGACCCTACGAGCAGTACTTC
-	TRBV7-2	-	TRBJ2-7	CASSLVGDYEQYF	TGTGCCAGCAGCTTAGTCGGGGACTACGAGCAGTACTTC
TRBD1	TRBV5-1	-	TRBJ1-2	CASSFHPGQDYGYTF	TGCGCCAGCAGCTTTCATCCGGGACAGGACTATGGCTACACCTTC
TRBD2	TRBV6-2/TRBV6-3	-	TRBJ2-3	CASSHTSGGAQVTDTQYF	TGTGCCAGCAGTCACACTAGCGGGGGGGCTCAGGTCACAGATACGCAGTATTTT
TRBD1	TRBV6-1	-	TRBJ1-2	CASSERSGGGYTF	TGTGCCAGCAGTGAGCGGTCAGGGGGGGGCTACACCTTC
-	TRBV21-1	-	TRBJ2-1	CASSKVCTAGAKGHYNEQFF	TGTGCCAGCAGCAAAGTCTGTACAGCGGGGGCTAAGGGGCACTACAATGAGCAGTTCTTC
-	TRBV25-1	-	TRBJ2-7	CASSRDNLETSEQYF	TGTGCCAGCAGTAGGGACAACTTAGAAACTAGCGAGCAGTACTTC
TRBD1	TRBV27	-	TRBJ2-2	CASTPGDRRPGELFF	TGTGCCAGCACCCCCGGGGACAGAAGGCCCGGGGAGCTGTTTTTT
-	TRBV6-2/TRBV6-3	-	TRBJ1-1	CASSYEQNTEAFF	TGTGCCAGCAGTTACGAACAGAACACTGAAGCTTTCTTT
TRBD1	TRBV3-1/TRBV3-2	-	TRBJ1-5	CASSRGQGYSNQPQHF	TGTGCCAGCAGCCGGGGACAGGGGTATAGCAATCAGCCCCAGCATTTT
-	TRBV4-2	-	TRBJ2-7	CASSQGNVGPYEQYF	TGTGCCAGCAGCCAGGGAAACGTGGGGCCCTACGAGCAGTACTTC
-	TRBV18	-	TRBJ1-2	CASSRLDTGGSYGYTF	TGTGCCAGCTCACGACTGGACACGGGAGGGTCCTATGGCTACACCTTC
TRBD2	TRBV5-1	-	TRBJ2-3	CASSSGAGGPTDTQYF	TGCGCCAGCAGCTCCGGAGCGGGGGGGCCTACAGATACGCAGTATTTT
TRBD1	TRBV7-2	-	TRBJ1-1	CASSPRTGREAFF	TGTGCCAGCAGCCCCCGGACAGGACGCGAAGCTTTCTTT
-	TRBV4-3	few	TRBJ2-2	CASSLPSARANTGELFF	TGCGCCAGCAGCCTACCATCGGCCAGGGCGAACACCGGGGAGCTGTTTTTT
TRBD1	TRBV18	-	TRBJ1-2	CASSLSETGVWGYTF	TGTGCCAGCTCACTCTCCGAGACAGGGGTATGGGGCTACACCTTC
TRBD2	TRBV6-1	-	TRBJ2-3	CASSVGVGRESTDTQYF	TGTGCCAGCAGTGTCGGGGTTGGGCGGGAGAGCACAGATACGCAGTATTTT
-	TRBV9	-	TRBJ1-4	CASSVGTGNEKLFF	TGTGCCAGCAGCGTGGGTACAGGGAATGAAAAACTGTTTTTT
-	TRBV7-2	-	TRBJ1-2	CASSPGGPSQLGYTF	TGTGCCAGCAGCCCCGGTGGGCCCAGCCAGCTTGGCTACACCTTC
-	TRBV11-1	-	TRBJ2-3	CASSFLSGRSTDTQYF	TGTGCCAGCAGCTTTCTGTCGGGGAGGAGCACAGATACGCAGTATTTT
-	TRBV15	-	TRBJ1-1	CATSRGARGALNTEAFF	TGTGCCACCAGCAGAGGGGCCAGGGGAGCGCTGAACACTGAAGCTTTCTTT
-	TRBV11-1	-	TRBJ2-1	CASSRNRGGYNEQFF	TGTGCCAGCAGCCGAAACAGGGGGGGCTACAATGAGCAGTTCTTC
-	TRBV5-1	-	TRBJ2-1	CASSLGAVYNEQFF	TGCGCCAGCAGCTTGGGGGCCGTTTACAATGAGCAGTTCTTC
TRBD2	TRBV27	-	TRBJ2-3	CASRQERGASTDTQYF	TGTGCCAGCAGGCAAGAGCGGGGGGCTAGCACAGATACGCAGTATTTT
-	TRBV4-1	-	TRBJ2-1	CASSQRLLINEQFF	TGCGCCAGCAGCCAAAGACTGCTTATCAATGAGCAGTTCTTC
TRBD2	TRBV28	-	TRBJ2-1	CASGSLAGEAYNEQFF	TGTGCCAGCGGGTCGCTAGCGGGGGAAGCCTACAATGAGCAGTTCTTC
-	TRBV21-1	-	TRBJ2-2	CASSKERRKTGGPNTGELFF	TGTGCCAGCAGCAAAGAACGTCGTAAGACGGGGGGGCCGAACACCGGGGAGCTGTTTTTT
TRBD1	TRBV6-5	-	TRBJ1-4	CASTSTGTGNEKLFF	TGTGCCAGCACCTCCACCGGGACAGGGAATGAAAAACTGTTTTTT
TRBD1	TRBV7-9	once	TRBJ2-7	CASSPDRARDEQYF	TGTGCCAGCAGCCCAGACAGGGCACGGGACGAGCAGTACTTC
-	TRBV7-6	-	TRBJ2-5	CASSLGSGAAKETQYF	TGTGCCAGCAGCTTAGGATCTGGGGCCGCCAAAGAGACCCAGTACTTC
TRBD1	TRBV5-1	-	TRBJ2-6	CASSLGQGAPGANVLTF	TGCGCCAGCAGCTTGGGACAGGGGGCTCCTGGGGCCAACGTCCTGACTTTC
TRBD1	TRBV6-5	-	TRBJ1-1	CASSYEGAITEAFF	TGTGCCAGCAGTTACGAGGGGGCTATCACTGAAGCTTTCTTT
-	TRBV19	-	TRBJ1-1	CASSIGRGAFF	TGTGCCAGTAGTATTGGGAGGGGAGCTTTCTTT
TRBD2	TRBV27	-	TRBJ2-1	CASSLAGGYNEQFF	TGTGCCAGCAGTCTAGCGGGGGGTTACAATGAGCAGTTCTTC
TRBD1	TRBV5-1	-	TRBJ1-2	CASSLGTGGSGYTF	TGCGCCAGCAGCTTAGGGACAGGGGGCTCCGGCTACACCTTC
TRBD1	TRBV11-2	few	TRBJ1-6	CASSSLPPFAGGSPLHF	TGTGCCAGCAGCTCCCTCCCCCCCTTCGCAGGGGGATCACCCCTCCACTTT
TRBD1	TRBV27	-	TRBJ1-2	CASSRQGAHGYTF	TGTGCCAGCAGTAGACAGGGGGCGCATGGCTACACCTTC
-	TRBV14	-	TRBJ2-7	CASSQAGGPVGYF	TGTGCCAGCAGCCAAGCGGGGGGCCCGGTTGGTTACTTC